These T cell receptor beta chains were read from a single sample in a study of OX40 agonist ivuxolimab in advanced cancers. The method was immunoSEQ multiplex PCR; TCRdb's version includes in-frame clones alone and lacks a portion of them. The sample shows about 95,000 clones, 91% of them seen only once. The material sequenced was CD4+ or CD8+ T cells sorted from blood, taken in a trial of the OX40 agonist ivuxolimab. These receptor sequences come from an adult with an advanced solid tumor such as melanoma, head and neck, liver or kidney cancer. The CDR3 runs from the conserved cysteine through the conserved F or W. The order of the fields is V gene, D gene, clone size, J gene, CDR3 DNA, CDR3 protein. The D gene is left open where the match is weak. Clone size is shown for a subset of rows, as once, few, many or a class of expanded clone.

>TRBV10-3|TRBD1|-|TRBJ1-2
TGTGCCATCTCAGACAGGGACTATGGCTACACCTTC
CAISDRDYGYTF
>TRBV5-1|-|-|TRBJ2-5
TGCGCCAGCAGCTTGTCAGGCAGCCAAGAGACCCAGTACTTC
CASSLSGSQETQYF
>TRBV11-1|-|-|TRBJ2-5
TGTGCCAGCAGCTTGTATCAGGGGGAGACCCAGTACTTC
CASSLYQGETQYF
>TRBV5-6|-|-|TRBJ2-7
TGTGCCAGCAGCTTTGGCCACTACGAGCAGTACTTC
CASSFGHYEQYF
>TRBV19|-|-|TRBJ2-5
TGTGCCAGCCGAGTGGGACGTGATGCCCAAGAGACCCAGTACTTC
CASRVGRDAQETQYF
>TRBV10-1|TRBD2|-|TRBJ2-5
TGCGCCAGCAGTGGACTAGCGGACCCAATTGCCCAGTACTTC
CASSGLADPIAQYF
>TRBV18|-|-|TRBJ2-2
TGTGCCAGCTCACCCCAAGGGGAAACCGGGGAGCTGTTTTTT
CASSPQGETGELFF
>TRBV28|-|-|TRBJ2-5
TGTGCCAGCACCCCAAATAAGTATGCGGGACAGAGGGAGACCCAGTACTTC
CASTPNKYAGQRETQYF
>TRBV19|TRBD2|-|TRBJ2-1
TGTGCCAGTAGTACGTCCTGGGACAGGAGACCAAAGCGGGAGGGCCGCTCCTACAATGAGCAGTTCTTC
CASSTSWDRRPKREGRSYNEQFF
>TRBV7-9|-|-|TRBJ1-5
TGTGCCAGCAGCCCAGGGGTTCTCGACAATCAGCCCCAGCATTTT
CASSPGVLDNQPQHF
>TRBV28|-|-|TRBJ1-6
TGTGCCAGCAGTTTAGGGACGCCTGTGAATAATTCACCCCTCCACTTT
CASSLGTPVNNSPLHF
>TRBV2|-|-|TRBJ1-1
TGTGCCAGCAGTGAGGACTTAGGGACTGAAGCTTTCTTT
CASSEDLGTEAFF
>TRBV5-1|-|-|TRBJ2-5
TGCGCCAGCAGCTTGCAGGGGCCGGCAGAAGAGACCCAGTACTTC
CASSLQGPAEETQYF
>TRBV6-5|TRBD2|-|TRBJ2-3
TGTGCCAGCAGTTCATTTGGCAGCGGGGAGGATACGCAGTATTTT
CASSSFGSGEDTQYF
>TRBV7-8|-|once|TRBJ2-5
TGTGCCAGCAGCGGAAGAACCGGGACGAGACAAGAGACCCAGTACTTC
CASSGRTGTRQETQYF
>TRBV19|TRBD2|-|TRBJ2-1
TGTGCCAGTACCTCAGGACTAGCGGGAGAGTACTCCTACAATGAGCAGTTCTTC
CASTSGLAGEYSYNEQFF
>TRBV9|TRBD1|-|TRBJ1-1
TGTGCCAGCAGCGACAGGGGGGGGAACACTGAAGCTTTCTTT
CASSDRGGNTEAFF
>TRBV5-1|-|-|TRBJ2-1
TGCGCCAGCAGCTTGGGCTCGGGGGCCAATGAGCAGTTCTTC
CASSLGSGANEQFF
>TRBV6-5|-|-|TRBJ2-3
TGTGCCAGCAGATACAGGGAGAGGGTCACAGATACGCAGTATTTT
CASRYRERVTDTQYF
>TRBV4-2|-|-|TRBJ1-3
TGTGCCAGCAGCCAACAGACCGTCTCTGGAAACACCATATATTTT
CASSQQTVSGNTIYF
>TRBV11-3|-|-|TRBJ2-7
TGTGCCAGCAGCTTAGAGTCCTACGAGCAGTACTTC
CASSLESYEQYF
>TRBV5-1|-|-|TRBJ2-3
TGCGCCAGCAGCGCGGGCCTCACAGATACGCAGTATTTT
CASSAGLTDTQYF
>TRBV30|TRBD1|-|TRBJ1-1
TGTGCCTGGAGTGCCACGACAGGGGCGAGGAACACTGAAGCTTTCTTT
CAWSATTGARNTEAFF
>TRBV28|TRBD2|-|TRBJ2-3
TGTGCCAGCAGTTTAACCCCGCATAGCGGGGGTCCCGGGTGGCAGTATTTT
CASSLTPHSGGPGWQYF
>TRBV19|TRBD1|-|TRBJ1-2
TGTGCCAGTAGTACCTCGGGGACAGGGTATGGCTACACCTTC
CASSTSGTGYGYTF
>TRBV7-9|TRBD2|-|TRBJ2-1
TGTGCCAGCAGCTCGTGGGGCGGGAGGGGTTACAATGAGCAGTTCTTC
CASSSWGGRGYNEQFF
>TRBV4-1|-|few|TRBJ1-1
TGCGCCAGCAGCCGAAGATTGGAAGGATCCACCACTGAAGCTTTCTTT
CASSRRLEGSTTEAFF
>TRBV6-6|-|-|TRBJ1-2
TGTGCCACCCTTCCCCAAAATACACGGAACTATGGCTACACCTTC
CATLPQNTRNYGYTF
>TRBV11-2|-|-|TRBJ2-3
TGTGCCAGCAGCTTAGATCCCACATACACAGATACGCAGTATTTT
CASSLDPTYTDTQYF
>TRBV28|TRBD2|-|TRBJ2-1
TGTGCCAGCAGGATTTGGGCCCCTACTAGCGGGAGCTACAATGAGCAGTTCTTC
CASRIWAPTSGSYNEQFF
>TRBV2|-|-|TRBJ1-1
TGTGCCAGCAGGAGTACCTTTGGGAGGACGAACACTGAAGCTTTCTTT
CASRSTFGRTNTEAFF
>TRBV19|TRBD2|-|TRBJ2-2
TGTGCCAGTACGGCGGGAGTCGGCACCGGGGAGCTGTTTTTT
CASTAGVGTGELFF
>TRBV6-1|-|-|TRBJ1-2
TGTGCCAGCAGTGAAAATAGTTGGGTCAGTCAGGGCTACACCTTC
CASSENSWVSQGYTF
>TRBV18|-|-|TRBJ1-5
TGTGCCAGCTCACCATCGCTCAATCAGCCCCAGCATTTT
CASSPSLNQPQHF
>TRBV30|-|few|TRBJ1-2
TGTGCCTGCCGTGGGGGTGGCTACACCTTC
CACRGGGYTF